In its sample, the clone carrying this TCR beta chain was seen many times. Germline-derived CDR1 and CDR2 are MNHNY and SVGAGI (reference sequence). The CDR3 is 16 residues long. The V segment lost 6 bases and the J segment 5 bases; nucleotides outside the gene matches: 13. Sequencing used immunoSEQ multiplex PCR; TCRdb keeps in-frame clones, though not all of them. The sample records about 160,000 clones, around 79% being singletons. This specimen comes from a study of blood T cell repertoires in COVID-19. Study as a whole: Specimens from acute and convalescent COVID-19 originated in the United States, Italy and Spain. In each case, the material was cDNA or gDNA derived from T cells, B-cell-depleted T cells, or PBMCs.

Seattle's enrolled individuals joined amid active infection and were then monitored longitudinally. The receptor comes from a woman in her sixties or seventies with COVID-19, enrolled during active disease. The chain combines TRBV6-6 with TRBJ1-5; 7 nucleotides line up with TRBD1. The sequenced material came from peripheral blood. The CDR3 loop is CASSRDRVLIDQPQHF. CDR3 coding DNA: TGTGCCAGCAGCCGCGACAGGGTCTTGATTGATCAGCCCCAGCATTTT.